This T cell receptor (beta chain) was obtained from a study of cytomegalovirus exposure and HLA in healthy donors listed by TCRdb under 2017. The study in broad terms: An earlier analysis of 587 of the donors reported 250 to 350 Gb of sequence data and more than 90 million unique TCR beta sequences from 190 million or so T cells. The number of typed donors differed by locus: roughly 629-640 for A, B, C, DRB1 and DQB1; approximately 530 for DQA1; roughly 600 for DPA1; and roughly 490 for DPB1. The study aimed to test whether signatures of past pathogen exposure could be identified by cataloging public T cell receptors. The genetic ancestry cluster associated with self-reported Caucasian donors included over 80% of the 398 genotyped donors. In addition to the first cohort of hundreds of subjects, a separate validation cohort of 130 or so different subjects was used. In the later analysis, no new phenotypic data were used to find candidate immune exposures; instead, reliance was placed on TCR beta sequences and their occurrence across donors. Around 300 gigabases of sequencing data and approximately 84 million unique TCR sequences were included in an early release covering roughly 700 HLA-typed donors. The study profiled the T cell repertoires of 500 to 800 subjects by immunosequencing and related them to cytomegalovirus serostatus. All discovery cohort repertoires had been generated on a single sequencing platform. Among 350 to 400 genotyped donors of the cohort, an average of about 240,000 unique TCR beta nucleotide sequences were sequenced per donor, about a sixth of them non-productive. Four to six DR-DQ haplotypes were handled as single units for association and clustering, since linkage in the cohort was strong. Donor age, sex, ethnicity and CMV serostatus were compiled together with the repertoire data. Both class I and class II loci were covered by HLA typing, at four-digit resolution. To decide whether each TCR beta V gene segment behaved as functional or pseudogenic, an earlier analysis of some 580 of the donors relied on high-throughput TCR beta sequencing. The study combined high-throughput TCR immunosequencing, statistical association of individual TCRs with disease status, and machine learning to predict cytomegalovirus infection status. To study patterns of TCR occurrence, a later analysis re-analyzed previously published TCR beta repertoires from 666 donors and added high-resolution HLA genotyping. In a later genetic analysis, genome-wide SNP genotypes for about 60% of the 666 donors were used, and that subset was treated as a discovery cohort. General findings and caveats noted by the study authors: In vitro tests confirmed that a few of the cytomegalovirus-associated TCR beta chains recognize cytomegalovirus antigens. A later analysis associated about 18,000 TCR beta sequences with specific HLA alleles at a false discovery rate of 0.05. The classifier was reported to diagnose cytomegalovirus status with high specificity and sensitivity in both the original and validation cohorts. Because counts were too low, approximately 15 rarely observed V segments, including chromosome 9 orphons, were excluded from the earlier analysis of 587 of the donors. A further reported finding was that TCR beta sequences accurately predicted the HLA-A and HLA-B alleles for most subjects in the first cohort. Immune exposure information for the cohort was limited to CMV serostatus. Compared with the roughly 670-donor mean, donors in an Asian-associated ancestry cluster had fewer N-insertions in productive TCRs, according to a later genetic analysis. Most TCR sequences were observed very rarely across donors, whereas some public TCRs were present in many individuals. In an earlier analysis of several hundred of the donors, most TCR beta V segments were observed in productive rearrangements about 87% or about 30% of the time, broadly matching IMGT annotations. A cluster of highly shared sequence variants was judged likely to be a technical artifact of the sequencing pipeline. Strong co-occurrence of HLA alleles, especially DR and DQ, made assigning TCR associations to individual alleles difficult. In a later analysis, HLA-associated TCR beta chains were found to be more clonally expanded and to have lower generation probabilities than equally common non-associated chains. Sequencing depth was assumed to be roughly uniform across donors in the presence/absence analyses, though that assumption may not hold. It was suggested by the authors that the approach could potentially be generalized to other disease states and immunological phenotypes. Because HLA typing was missing for some donors at each locus, association tests included only the typed subset. According to a later analysis, TCR association rates differed among HLA loci, with DRB1 alleles showing the most associated TCRs and HLA-C alleles showing the fewest. An association between a missense DCLRE1C variant and V-gene and J-gene trimming of TCR beta chains was found in a later genetic analysis and replicated in an independent cohort. Correlated functional status among segregating V segments might reflect linkage disequilibrium, but an unknown experimental factor could not be ruled out. In a later analysis, most CMV-associated TCR beta chains were found to appear HLA-restricted, with HLA associations seemingly driven largely by CMV exposure. The study gave a list of over 150 TCR beta chains associated with cytomegalovirus. This cohort had only TCR beta chains sequenced, and the lack of alpha or paired-chain data limited which features could be detected. According to a later analysis, parvovirus B19, influenza, CMV and Epstein-Barr virus appeared linked to several top co-occurrence clusters.

The library came from the immunoSEQ multiplex PCR assay. For the multiplex PCR, a mixture combining 60 forward primers for TCR Vbeta segments and 13 reverse primers for TCR Jbeta segments was used. A multiplex PCR assay on genomic DNA amplified the CDR3 region of rearranged TCR beta genes. The amplified TCR beta libraries were sequenced on the Illumina HiSeq System as 87-base-pair reads. The paper's data handling went like this. A later analysis tallied 75 million to 95 million unique TCR beta chains across the 666 repertoires, and approximately 12 million of those chains were shared by two or more donors. Raw reads were error-corrected and collapsed into unique sequences with a nearest-neighbor algorithm that merged closely related sequences to remove PCR and sequencing errors. Alignment of CDR3 sequences to IMGT reference sequences was used to assign V, D and J gene segments. For a sequence to be retained, a match of at least six nucleotides to both a V gene segment and a J gene segment was required. Rearrangements were classified as productive when the CDR3 lacked stop codons and remained in frame with V and J, and all other rearrangements were classified as non-productive. Following IMGT convention, CDR3 was defined as the stretch from the second conserved V-encoded cysteine to the conserved J-encoded phenylalanine. In an earlier analysis of approximately 590 of the donors, sequences lacking an unambiguous match to a single V gene segment were excluded. An earlier analysis of several hundred of the donors called V segments functional above 56.7% productive rearrangements and segregating when the between-donor standard deviation exceeded 5%. To diagnose cytomegalovirus status from the catalog of TCR beta chain sequences, a statistical classification framework was built. A later analysis assigned V and J genes by comparing TCR nucleotide sequences with IMGT/GENE-DB human TR gene sequences. In a later analysis, CDR3 sequences and most-parsimonious VDJ recombination scenarios were assigned using the TCRdist pipeline. In a later analysis, every TCR beta chain was defined by the combination of its CDR3 amino acid sequence and its V-gene family, and reads without a unique V-gene family were dropped. As a way to deal with suspected cross-contamination and a sequencing artifact, a later analysis dropped 640 or so nucleotide sequences that were highly shared and had low generation probability. For each public chain, a later analysis derived a clonal expansion index from normalized ranks of inferred template counts within each repertoire. A later analysis computed generation probabilities with a VDJ recombination model fitted to out-of-frame rearrangements, and checked the results against IGoR. Hypergeometric tests were used in a later analysis to score TCR-TCR, TCR-HLA and TCR-CMV co-occurrence, with a repertoire-size bias correction applied to the TCR pairs. False discovery rates were estimated in a later analysis by permuting HLA or CMV assignments 20 times. In a later analysis, co-occurring TCRs were grouped with DBSCAN, and TCRdist sequence similarity was added when clustering was performed within HLA-allele-positive subsets. For co-occurrence clustering, repertoires with fewer than 30,000 or more than 120,000 public chains were excluded, along with roughly 5 repertoires with anomalous nucleotide sharing. TCRdb's version of the immuneACCESS table is confined to in-frame rearrangements and falls short of the full clone set. An unresolved V gene accounts for under half of the shortfall where checked; the remainder is of unknown origin. V, J and clone size derive from that table, while D and trimming were established from the DNA sequence. The sample table shows roughly 120,000 clones, and 15% are seen once. Jointly, the top ten make up 1.9% of the sample.

The cohort comprised some 680 healthy bone marrow donors. At the time of sampling, all cohort members were nominally healthy, though unrecorded immune exposures were likely present. The donor was CMV seronegative and was included in the group of hundreds of seronegative cohort members. A peripheral blood sample was collected from each donor, and TCR beta sequencing was performed on peripheral blood mononuclear cells. The Qiagen DNeasy Blood Extraction Kit was used to extract genomic DNA from the blood cell samples. Notes on this clone: There is no known antigen for this receptor. Base quality data are lacking; no much larger clone is found one base away.

Sequencing input: PBMCs. This TCR came from a woman under 30 in good health and CMV-seronegative.

The CDR3 here reads CAISDPGGANVLTF. The bases are TGTGCCATCAGTGATCCAGGCGGGGCCAACGTCCTGACTTTC. The chain joins TRBV10-3 to TRBJ2-6; no D gene is confidently identified. V was cut back by 3 bases and J by 4 bases, leaving a gap of 7 bases between them. CDR1 and CDR2 were assigned from the germline V gene as ENHRY and SYGVKD. Including cysteine and phenylalanine, the CDR3 has 14 amino acids. The entry retains the CDR3 DNA only, 42 bases that are in frame from base 1.